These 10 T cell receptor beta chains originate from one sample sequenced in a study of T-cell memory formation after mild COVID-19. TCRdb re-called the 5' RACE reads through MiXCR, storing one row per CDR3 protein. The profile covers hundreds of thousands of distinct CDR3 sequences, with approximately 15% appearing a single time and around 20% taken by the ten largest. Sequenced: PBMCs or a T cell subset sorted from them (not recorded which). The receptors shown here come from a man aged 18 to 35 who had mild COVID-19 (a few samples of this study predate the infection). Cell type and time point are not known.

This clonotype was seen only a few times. CDR3 DNA: TGTGCCAGCAGCTTAAGTCCCTCGGGAGAGACCCAGTACTTC. It is translated as CASSLSPSGETQYF. This chain uses TRBV7-8 with TRBJ2-5; D gene uncertain. Looked up from germline, CDR1 is SGHVS and CDR2 is FQNEAQ. CDR3 size: 14 residues. Trimming cost V 2 bases and J 4 bases, with 11 bases left between them.

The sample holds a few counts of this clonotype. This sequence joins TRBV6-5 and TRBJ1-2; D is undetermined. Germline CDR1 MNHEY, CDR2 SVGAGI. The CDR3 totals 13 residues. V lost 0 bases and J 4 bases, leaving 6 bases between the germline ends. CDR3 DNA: TGTGCCAGCAGTTACTCGAGGTCCTATGGCTACACCTTC. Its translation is CASSYSRSYGYTF.

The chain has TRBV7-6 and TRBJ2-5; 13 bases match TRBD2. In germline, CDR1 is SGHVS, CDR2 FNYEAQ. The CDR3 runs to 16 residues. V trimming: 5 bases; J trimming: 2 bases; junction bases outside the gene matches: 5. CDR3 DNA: TGTGCCAGCAGCCTCTGGACTAGCGGGGGACAAGAGACCCAGTACTTC. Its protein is CASSLWTSGGQETQYF.

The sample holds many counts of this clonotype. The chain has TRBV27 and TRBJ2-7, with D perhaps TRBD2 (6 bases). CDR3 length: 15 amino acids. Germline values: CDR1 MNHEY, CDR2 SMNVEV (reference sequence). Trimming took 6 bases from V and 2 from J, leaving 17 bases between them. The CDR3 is CASSSRGVGPYEQYF. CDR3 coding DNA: TGTGCCAGCAGCTCTCGCGGGGTGGGGCCCTACGAGCAGTACTTC.

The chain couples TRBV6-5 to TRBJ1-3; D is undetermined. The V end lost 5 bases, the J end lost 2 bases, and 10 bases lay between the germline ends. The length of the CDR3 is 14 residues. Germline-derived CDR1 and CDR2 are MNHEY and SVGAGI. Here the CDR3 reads CASSGSRAGNTIYF. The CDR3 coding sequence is TGTGCCAGCAGTGGGTCGCGAGCTGGAAACACCATATATTTT.

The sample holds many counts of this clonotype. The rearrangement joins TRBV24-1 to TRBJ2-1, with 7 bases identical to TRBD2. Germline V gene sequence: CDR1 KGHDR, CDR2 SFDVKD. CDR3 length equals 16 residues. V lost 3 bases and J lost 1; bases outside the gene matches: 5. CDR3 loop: CATSDPQRDSYNEQFF. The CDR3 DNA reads TGTGCCACCAGTGATCCCCAGCGGGATTCCTACAATGAGCAGTTCTTC.

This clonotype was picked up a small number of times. The CDR3 sequence is CSARDQASGVDTQYF. The DNA of the CDR3 is TGCAGTGCTAGAGATCAGGCCAGCGGAGTGGATACGCAGTATTTT. The chain links TRBV20-1 to TRBJ2-3; D perhaps matches TRBD2 (5 bases). V lost 0 bases to trimming and J lost 6 bases, with 16 bases between them. The CDR3 is made up of 15 amino acids. The germline V gene has CDR1 DFQATT and CDR2 SNEGSKA (reference sequence).

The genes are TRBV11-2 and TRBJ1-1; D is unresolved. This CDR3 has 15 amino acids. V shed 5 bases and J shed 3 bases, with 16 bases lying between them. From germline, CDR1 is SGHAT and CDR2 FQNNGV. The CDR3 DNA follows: TGTGCCAGCAGCCGACGGGATCCCGGGGACACTGAAGCTTTCTTT. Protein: CASSRRDPGDTEAFF. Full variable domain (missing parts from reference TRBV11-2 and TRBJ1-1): EAGVAQSPRYKIIEKRQSVAFWCNPISGHATLYWYQQILGQGPKLLIQFQNNGVVDDSQLPKDRFSAERLKGVDSTLKIQPAKLEDSAVYLCASSRRDPGDTEAFFGQGTRLTVV.

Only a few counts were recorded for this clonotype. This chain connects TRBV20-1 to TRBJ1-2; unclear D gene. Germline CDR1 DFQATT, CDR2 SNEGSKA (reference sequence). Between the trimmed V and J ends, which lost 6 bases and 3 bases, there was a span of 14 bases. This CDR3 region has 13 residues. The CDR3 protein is CSARSRQDYGYTF. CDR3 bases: TGCAGTGCAAGGTCCCGGCAGGACTATGGCTACACCTTC.

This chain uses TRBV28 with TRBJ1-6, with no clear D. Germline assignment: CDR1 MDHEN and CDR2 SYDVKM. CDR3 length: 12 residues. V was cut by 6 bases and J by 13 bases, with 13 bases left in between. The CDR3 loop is CASSPNVGPLHF. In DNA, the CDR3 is TGTGCCAGCAGCCCTAACGTGGGTCCCCTCCACTTT.